This T cell receptor (beta chain) was sequenced in a study of cytomegalovirus exposure and HLA in healthy donors. Details on this clone: Its antigen is still unknown.

Trimming removed 0 bases from V and 0 bases from J, with 8 bases in between. The length of the CDR3 is 15 residues. CDR1 MGHRA and CDR2 YSYEKL come from the germline V gene. Study-level findings and limits: Highest at DRB1 and lowest at HLA-C, TCR association rates differed among HLA loci in a later analysis. In an earlier analysis, in fewer than 700 donors, most V segments appeared productive either ~87% or ~30% of the time.

PCR involved 60 Vbeta and 13 Jbeta primers. The assay was immunoSEQ multiplex PCR, and TCRdb's table has in-frame clones only and misses some. Here the sample spans 100,000 or so clones, approximately 11% being singletons. The origin of this receptor is a man aged 35 to 55 in good health and CMV-seropositive. The sample consisted of PBMCs. The chain combines TRBV4-1 with TRBJ1-1; no definite D call. The DNA for the CDR3 is TGCGCCAGCAGCCAAGAAGAGAGGATGAACACTGAAGCTTTCTTT. Its protein product is CASSQEERMNTEAFF.